This TCR beta chain emerged from a study of PD-L1 blockade in urothelial cancer. The wider study: The study started patients on atezolizumab in about 2014, giving 1,200 mg intravenously every 3 weeks. There were a median of around 140,000 T cells in blood samples.

Generated by immunoSEQ multiplex PCR, the TCRdb table keeps only in-frame clones and is missing some. The sample includes 35,000 to 50,000 clones, 81% of them seen just once. Patients in the study were battling locally advanced or metastatic urothelial carcinoma. A total of 1 to 8 samples per patient were collected pretreatment and on-treatment. CDR1 LNHDA and CDR2 SQIVND come from the germline V gene (reference sequence). The CDR3 is 14 amino acids. The ends lost 5 bases at V and 5 bases at J; junction bases unmatched: 6. This clonotype originated in a man aged 65-85 years with urothelial cancer. The sequencing here drew on PBMCs, taken around atezolizumab (anti-PD-L1) treatment. This chain links TRBV19 with TRBJ2-1; 7 bases map to TRBD2. The CDR3 DNA is TGTGCCAGTAGTTTTTCCCTAGCGGACAATGAGCAGTTCTTC. Translating gives CASSFSLADNEQFF.